This T cell receptor beta chain was sequenced in a study of T cell responses to AZD1222 COVID-19 vaccine. Turning to the study itself: Both about-4-week and about-12-week second-dose recipients were combined. Findings of the study overall: Targeting of unmutated variant regions was reportedly seen in nearly half of spike-specific TCRs.

This CDR3 has 11 amino acids. V dropped 8 bases and J dropped 2 bases, with 4 bases sitting between them. The repertoire was sequenced with immunoSEQ multiplex PCR; TCRdb's copy has only in-frame clones and lacks some. The data hold more than 85,000 clones, with over 80% observed a single time. Concerning this clone: The antigen remains undetermined.

The sequencing here drew on peripheral blood, taken on day 0 of AZD1222 vaccination. The chain couples TRBV12-3 or TRBV12-4 to TRBJ1-3; D gene uncertain. The clonotype comes from an adult in good health. DNA of the CDR3: TGTGCCAGCGGAGCTGGAAACACCATATATTTT. Its protein is CASGAGNTIYF.